The clone carrying this T cell receptor beta chain was detected many times. As yet, its antigen is unknown. Beta-chain TCR CDR3 regions were amplified from RNA transcripts. HTBI-primed first-round RT-PCR preceded second-round multiplex PCR. TCRdb re-called the multiplex PCR reads with MiXCR, one entry per CDR3 protein. The sample has hundreds of thousands of distinct CDR3 sequences, roughly 20% seen once; the top ten hold more than 5.5%. The data are from a study of Graves' ophthalmopathy and Graves' hyperthyroidism. Points from the study as a whole: A majority of expanded thyroid clonotypes exceeding 0.001 frequency were likewise present in blood.

Germline V gives CDR1 SGHTA, CDR2 FQGNSA. V lost 5 bases, J lost 8 bases, and 21 bases lay in between. The CDR3 sequence is 15 residues long. Patients were excluded if they had other autoimmune diseases or uncontrolled infections, and likewise if pregnancy or lactation applied. Clinicians diagnosed using symptoms, serum thyroxine, TRAb, thyroid ultrasound and orbital computed tomography. J is TRBJ1-2 and V is TRBV7-2, with D unclear. Sequences were obtained from peripheral blood. This TCR came from a woman aged 18-30 years with stable Graves' hyperthyroidism. Some clones in this sample may be carry-over from other donors' samples. The CDR3: CASSPPAAIPWGYTF. The CDR3 DNA sequence: TGTGCCAGCAGCCCCCCTGCGGCTATACCATGGGGCTACACCTTC. Based on the CDR3 plus reference TRBV7-2 and TRBJ1-2, the full variable domain is GAGVSQSPSNKVTEKGKDVELRCDPISGHTALYWYRQSLGQGLEFLIYFQGNSAPDKSGLPSDRFSAERTGGSVSTLTIQRTQQEDSAVYLCASSPPAAIPWGYTFGSGTRLTVV.